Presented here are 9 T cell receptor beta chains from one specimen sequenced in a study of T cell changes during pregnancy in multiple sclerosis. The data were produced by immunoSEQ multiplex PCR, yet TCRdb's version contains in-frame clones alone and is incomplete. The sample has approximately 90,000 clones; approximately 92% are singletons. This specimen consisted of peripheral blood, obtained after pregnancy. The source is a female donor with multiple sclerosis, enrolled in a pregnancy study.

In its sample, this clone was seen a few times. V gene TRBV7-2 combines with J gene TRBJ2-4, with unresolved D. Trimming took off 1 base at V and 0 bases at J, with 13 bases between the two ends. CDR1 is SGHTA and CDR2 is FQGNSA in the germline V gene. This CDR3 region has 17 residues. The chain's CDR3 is CASSLGVSVLAKNIQYF. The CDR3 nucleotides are TGTGCCAGCAGCTTAGGAGTGTCGGTACTAGCCAAAAACATTCAGTACTTC.

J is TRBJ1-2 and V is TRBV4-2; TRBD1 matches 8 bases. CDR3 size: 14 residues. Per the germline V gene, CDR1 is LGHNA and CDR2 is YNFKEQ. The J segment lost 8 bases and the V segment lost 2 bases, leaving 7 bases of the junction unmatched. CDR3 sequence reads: CASSQTDRGGGYTF. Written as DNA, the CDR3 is TGTGCCAGCAGCCAAACTGACAGGGGTGGAGGCTACACCTTC.

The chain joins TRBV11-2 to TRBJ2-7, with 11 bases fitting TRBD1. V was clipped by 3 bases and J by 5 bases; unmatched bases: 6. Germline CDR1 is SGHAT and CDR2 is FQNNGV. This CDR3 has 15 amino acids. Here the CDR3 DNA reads TGTGCCAGCAGCTTCCGGACAGGGGGCCACGACGAGCAGTACTTC. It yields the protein CASSFRTGGHDEQYF.

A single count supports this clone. The CDR3 sequence: CAITDGSYNEQFF. The CDR3 bases are TGTGCCATCACTGACGGGTCCTACAATGAGCAGTTCTTC. The chain joins TRBV10-3 to TRBJ2-1, with D unclear. The V gene's germline CDR1 is ENHRY and CDR2 SYGVKD. Trimming removed 7 bases at V and 1 base at J, with 8 bases between. The CDR3 extends over 13 amino acids.

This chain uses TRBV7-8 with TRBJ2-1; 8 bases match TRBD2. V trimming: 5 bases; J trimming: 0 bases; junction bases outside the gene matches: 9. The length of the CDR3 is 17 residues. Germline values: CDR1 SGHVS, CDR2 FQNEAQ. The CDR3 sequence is CASSLRASGFSYNEQFF. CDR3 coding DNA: TGTGCCAGCAGCCTAAGGGCTAGCGGGTTCTCCTACAATGAGCAGTTCTTC.

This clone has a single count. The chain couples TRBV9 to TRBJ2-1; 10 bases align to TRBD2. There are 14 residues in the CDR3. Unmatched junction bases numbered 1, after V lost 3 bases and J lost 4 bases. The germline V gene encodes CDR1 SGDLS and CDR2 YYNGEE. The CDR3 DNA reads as TGTGCCAGCAGCGGGACTAGCGGTTACAATGAGCAGTTCTTC. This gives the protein CASSGTSGYNEQFF.

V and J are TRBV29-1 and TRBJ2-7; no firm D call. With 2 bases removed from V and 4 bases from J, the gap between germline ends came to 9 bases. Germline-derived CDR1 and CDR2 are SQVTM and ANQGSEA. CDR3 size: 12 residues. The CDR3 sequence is CSVERSDYEQYF. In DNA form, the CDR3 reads TGCAGCGTTGAACGGTCCGATTACGAGCAGTACTTC.

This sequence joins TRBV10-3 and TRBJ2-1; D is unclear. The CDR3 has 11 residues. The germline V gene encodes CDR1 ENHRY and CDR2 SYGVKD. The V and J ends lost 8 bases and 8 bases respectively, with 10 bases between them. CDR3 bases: TGTGCCATCTGGTCCGCGGATGAGCAGTTCTTC. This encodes CAIWSADEQFF.

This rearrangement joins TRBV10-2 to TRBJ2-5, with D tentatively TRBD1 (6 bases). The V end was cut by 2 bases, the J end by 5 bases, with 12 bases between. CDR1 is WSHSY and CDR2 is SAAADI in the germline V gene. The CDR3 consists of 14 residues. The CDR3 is CASSEETGIETQYF. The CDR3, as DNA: TGCGCCAGCAGTGAGGAGACAGGTATTGAGACCCAGTACTTC.